A selection of T cell receptor beta chains follows, all from one sample in a study of read filtering for tumor transcriptome and immune sequencing. A single record per CDR3 protein comes from TCRdb applying MiXCR to the reads. The sample includes under 80,000 distinct CDR3 sequences, about 19% of them seen just once. Sequencing was done on a sample of a population of CD138-negative cells sorted from bone marrow. Receptors were obtained from a donor at least 40 years old with multiple myeloma. Both conserved end residues are part of each CDR3. A D gene is named only where the DNA matches it firmly. Where a row states a size, it is once, few, many or the class of an expanded clone; other rows omit it.

v_gene: TRBV5-5
j_gene: TRBJ1-3
abundance: -
d_gene: -
CDR3aa: CASSFDLSGNTIYF
CDR3nt: TGTGCCAGCAGCTTTGACCTCTCTGGAAACACCATATATTTT

v_gene: TRBV9
j_gene: TRBJ2-2
abundance: -
d_gene: -
CDR3aa: CASSVEVAKSGELFF
CDR3nt: TGTGCCAGCAGCGTAGAGGTGGCCAAATCCGGGGAGCTGTTTTTT

v_gene: TRBV20-1
j_gene: TRBJ2-7
abundance: many
d_gene: TRBD2
CDR3aa: CSARLAGGPSEQYF
CDR3nt: TGCAGTGCTAGGCTAGCGGGAGGGCCCTCCGAGCAGTACTTC

v_gene: TRBV2
j_gene: TRBJ2-1
abundance: many
d_gene: TRBD2
CDR3aa: CASSSNSGGPFF
CDR3nt: TGTGCCAGCAGTTCTAATAGCGGGGGGCCTTTCTTC

v_gene: TRBV7-9
j_gene: TRBJ1-4
abundance: -
d_gene: -
CDR3aa: CASSLGGGIFRKLFF
CDR3nt: TGTGCCAGCAGCTTAGGAGGGGGAATTTTTAGAAAACTGTTTTTT

v_gene: TRBV5-6
j_gene: TRBJ1-1
abundance: -
d_gene: TRBD1
CDR3aa: CASSLPQGGRAEAFF
CDR3nt: TGTGCCAGCAGCTTACCACAGGGGGGGAGGGCTGAAGCTTTCTTT

v_gene: TRBV6-2/TRBV6-3
j_gene: TRBJ2-7
abundance: many
d_gene: -
CDR3aa: CASSYTVYEQYF
CDR3nt: TGTGCCAGCAGTTACACCGTCTACGAGCAGTACTTC

v_gene: TRBV12-3/TRBV12-4
j_gene: TRBJ2-5
abundance: once
d_gene: TRBD2
CDR3aa: CASSPAGGSGGETQYF
CDR3nt: TGTGCCAGCAGTCCCGCGGGGGGTAGCGGGGGAGAGACCCAGTACTTC

v_gene: TRBV30
j_gene: TRBJ2-2
abundance: few
d_gene: -
CDR3aa: CAWSVLGRGNTGELFF
CDR3nt: TGTGCCTGGAGTGTACTCGGGCGGGGGAACACCGGGGAGCTGTTTTTT

v_gene: TRBV20-1
j_gene: TRBJ2-1
abundance: medium-sized
d_gene: -
CDR3aa: CSATPQTKQFF
CDR3nt: TGCAGTGCCACCCCCCAGACCAAGCAGTTCTTC

v_gene: TRBV5-1
j_gene: TRBJ2-3
abundance: many
d_gene: TRBD2
CDR3aa: CASSGGLAGSTDTQYF
CDR3nt: TGCGCCAGCAGCGGGGGACTAGCGGGAAGCACAGATACGCAGTATTTT

v_gene: TRBV7-2
j_gene: TRBJ2-7
abundance: many
d_gene: TRBD1
CDR3aa: CASSRGQGAVRYF
CDR3nt: TGTGCCAGCAGCCGCGGACAGGGGGCGGTGAGGTACTTC

v_gene: TRBV28
j_gene: TRBJ1-3
abundance: -
d_gene: -
CDR3aa: CASSQQSTGSSGNTIYF
CDR3nt: TGTGCCAGCAGCCAGCAATCTACAGGAAGCTCTGGAAACACCATATATTTT

v_gene: TRBV20-1
j_gene: TRBJ2-1
abundance: many
d_gene: -
CDR3aa: CSVNRGGDEQFF
CDR3nt: TGCAGTGTTAACAGGGGGGGCGATGAGCAGTTCTTC

v_gene: TRBV19
j_gene: TRBJ2-6
abundance: many
d_gene: -
CDR3aa: CASSPPGANVLTF
CDR3nt: TGTGCCAGTAGTCCCCCTGGGGCCAACGTCCTGACTTTC

v_gene: TRBV12-3/TRBV12-4
j_gene: TRBJ2-1
abundance: -
d_gene: TRBD2
CDR3aa: CASSLHRTGGGEQFF
CDR3nt: TGTGCCAGCAGTCTACACCGGACGGGGGGAGGAGAGCAGTTCTTC

v_gene: TRBV14
j_gene: TRBJ2-4
abundance: many
d_gene: -
CDR3aa: CASSQESAWGIQYF
CDR3nt: TGTGCCAGCAGCCAAGAGTCAGCCTGGGGAATTCAGTACTTC

v_gene: TRBV20-1
j_gene: TRBJ2-7
abundance: -
d_gene: TRBD2
CDR3aa: CSARLAGVNELYF
CDR3nt: TGCAGTGCTAGACTTGCGGGAGTTAACGAGCTGTACTTC

v_gene: TRBV18
j_gene: TRBJ1-2
abundance: many
d_gene: -
CDR3aa: CASSPREYSTYGYTF
CDR3nt: TGTGCCAGCTCACCACGGGAATACTCCACTTATGGCTACACCTTC

v_gene: TRBV11-3
j_gene: TRBJ2-7
abundance: many
d_gene: TRBD1
CDR3aa: CASSHGQAYEQYF
CDR3nt: TGTGCCAGCAGCCACGGACAGGCCTACGAGCAGTACTTC

v_gene: TRBV18
j_gene: TRBJ2-5
abundance: many
d_gene: TRBD1
CDR3aa: CASSHGQGTETQYF
CDR3nt: TGTGCCAGCTCACACGGACAGGGTACAGAGACCCAGTACTTC

v_gene: TRBV20-1
j_gene: TRBJ2-2
abundance: many
d_gene: TRBD1
CDR3aa: CSAAGQGNTGELFF
CDR3nt: TGCAGTGCAGCGGGACAGGGGAACACCGGGGAGCTGTTTTTT

v_gene: TRBV10-3
j_gene: TRBJ2-5
abundance: many
d_gene: TRBD1
CDR3aa: CAISTPAGTDQETQYF
CDR3nt: TGTGCCATCAGTACACCGGCCGGGACAGATCAAGAGACCCAGTACTTC

v_gene: TRBV25-1
j_gene: TRBJ2-1
abundance: many
d_gene: -
CDR3aa: CASSEFALEQFF
CDR3nt: TGTGCCAGCAGTGAATTTGCGCTTGAGCAGTTCTTC

v_gene: TRBV15
j_gene: TRBJ2-7
abundance: -
d_gene: TRBD1
CDR3aa: CATSRDQQGAEQYF
CDR3nt: TGTGCCACCAGCAGAGATCAACAGGGGGCCGAGCAGTACTTC

v_gene: TRBV9
j_gene: TRBJ2-1
abundance: -
d_gene: -
CDR3aa: CTSSSQAGPLDEQLF
CDR3nt: TGTACCAGCAGCTCCCAAGCGGGCCCCCTCGATGAGCAGCTCTTC

v_gene: TRBV11-3
j_gene: TRBJ2-2
abundance: -
d_gene: -
CDR3aa: CAIRHASNTGELFF
CDR3nt: TGTGCCATCCGACATGCTTCGAACACCGGGGAGCTGTTTTTT

v_gene: TRBV24-1
j_gene: TRBJ2-1
abundance: many
d_gene: -
CDR3aa: CATSDPNSALQEQFF
CDR3nt: TGTGCCACCAGTGATCCTAATTCAGCCTTACAAGAGCAGTTCTTC

v_gene: TRBV5-6
j_gene: TRBJ2-5
abundance: few
d_gene: -
CDR3aa: CASSPQVRETQYF
CDR3nt: TGTGCCAGCAGCCCCCAGGTTCGAGAGACCCAGTACTTC

v_gene: TRBV14
j_gene: TRBJ1-1
abundance: many
d_gene: -
CDR3aa: CASSPRTNPFF
CDR3nt: TGTGCCAGCAGCCCTCGGACAAACCCTTTCTTT

v_gene: TRBV3-1
j_gene: TRBJ2-1
abundance: many
d_gene: -
CDR3aa: CASSREATANEQFF
CDR3nt: TGTGCCAGCAGCCGGGAGGCCACGGCCAATGAGCAGTTCTTC

v_gene: TRBV9
j_gene: TRBJ2-6
abundance: many
d_gene: -
CDR3aa: CASSAAGANVLTF
CDR3nt: TGTGCCAGCAGCGCGGCTGGGGCCAACGTCCTGACTTTC

v_gene: TRBV7-9
j_gene: TRBJ1-1
abundance: -
d_gene: TRBD1
CDR3aa: CASSPGTGGANTEAFF
CDR3nt: TGTGCCAGCAGCCCCGGGACAGGGGGCGCGAACACTGAAGCTTTCTTT

v_gene: TRBV28
j_gene: TRBJ2-7
abundance: -
d_gene: TRBD1
CDR3aa: CASSTGGGSPYEQYF
CDR3nt: TGTGCCAGCAGTACAGGGGGCGGCTCCCCCTACGAGCAGTACTTC

v_gene: TRBV3-1
j_gene: TRBJ1-1
abundance: few
d_gene: -
CDR3aa: CASSRDGLGNTEAFF
CDR3nt: TGTGCCAGCAGCCGGGACGGACTAGGGAACACTGAAGCTTTCTTT

v_gene: TRBV20-1
j_gene: TRBJ2-7
abundance: many
d_gene: -
CDR3aa: CSAAVAALREQYF
CDR3nt: TGCAGTGCTGCGGTAGCGGCCCTCAGGGAGCAGTACTTC

v_gene: TRBV7-3
j_gene: TRBJ1-1
abundance: few
d_gene: -
CDR3aa: CASSLSRDTEAFF
CDR3nt: TGTGCCAGCAGCTTATCCAGGGACACTGAAGCTTTCTTT

v_gene: TRBV19
j_gene: TRBJ2-7
abundance: many
d_gene: -
CDR3aa: CASRPGLSTEQYF
CDR3nt: TGTGCCAGCCGACCGGGTCTTTCGACCGAGCAGTACTTC

v_gene: TRBV7-2
j_gene: TRBJ1-1
abundance: few
d_gene: -
CDR3aa: CASSPKRGAWNTEAFF
CDR3nt: TGTGCCAGCAGCCCCAAGAGGGGGGCCTGGAACACTGAAGCTTTCTTT

v_gene: TRBV30
j_gene: TRBJ1-1
abundance: many
d_gene: -
CDR3aa: CAWSRDGNTEAFF
CDR3nt: TGTGCCTGGAGTAGGGACGGGAACACTGAAGCTTTCTTT

v_gene: TRBV7-9
j_gene: TRBJ1-6
abundance: many
d_gene: TRBD1
CDR3aa: CASSTDRVNSYNSPLHF
CDR3nt: TGTGCCAGCAGCACCGACAGGGTCAACTCCTATAATTCACCCCTCCACTTT

v_gene: TRBV20-1
j_gene: TRBJ2-3
abundance: many
d_gene: -
CDR3aa: CSVTGSTDTQYF
CDR3nt: TGCAGTGTTACGGGAAGCACAGATACGCAGTATTTT

v_gene: TRBV7-3
j_gene: TRBJ2-1
abundance: many
d_gene: -
CDR3aa: CASSLTNEQFF
CDR3nt: TGTGCCAGCAGCTTAACAAATGAGCAGTTCTTC

v_gene: TRBV6-2/TRBV6-3
j_gene: TRBJ2-7
abundance: many
d_gene: TRBD2
CDR3aa: CASSQTSGGSYEQYF
CDR3nt: TGTGCCAGCAGCCAGACTAGCGGGGGCTCCTACGAGCAGTACTTC

v_gene: TRBV5-1
j_gene: TRBJ2-5
abundance: many
d_gene: -
CDR3aa: CASSLIGREVETQYF
CDR3nt: TGCGCCAGCAGCTTGATTGGCAGGGAGGTTGAGACCCAGTACTTC

v_gene: TRBV12-3/TRBV12-4
j_gene: TRBJ2-2
abundance: many
d_gene: TRBD2
CDR3aa: CASSERGGYTGELFF
CDR3nt: TGTGCCAGCAGCGAGCGGGGGGGTTATACCGGGGAGCTGTTTTTT

v_gene: TRBV7-2
j_gene: TRBJ2-5
abundance: many
d_gene: TRBD2
CDR3aa: CASSAPRTAGAGGTQYF
CDR3nt: TGTGCCAGCAGCGCTCCTCGAACAGCGGGAGCGGGGGGGACCCAGTACTTC

v_gene: TRBV28
j_gene: TRBJ2-2
abundance: many
d_gene: -
CDR3aa: CASSTPGVGRTGELFF
CDR3nt: TGTGCCAGCAGTACCCCGGGGGTGGGGAGAACCGGGGAGCTGTTTTTT

v_gene: TRBV24-1
j_gene: TRBJ2-1
abundance: many
d_gene: -
CDR3aa: CATSVTAGNEQFF
CDR3nt: TGTGCCACCAGTGTTACAGCAGGCAATGAGCAGTTCTTC

v_gene: TRBV9
j_gene: TRBJ2-3
abundance: few
d_gene: -
CDR3aa: CASSPLVSVDTQYF
CDR3nt: TGTGCCAGCAGCCCCCTTGTTAGCGTCGATACGCAGTATTTT

v_gene: TRBV20-1
j_gene: TRBJ2-1
abundance: many
d_gene: TRBD2
CDR3aa: CSARDQPAGVSEQFF
CDR3nt: TGCAGTGCTAGAGATCAACCAGCGGGAGTGAGTGAGCAGTTCTTC

v_gene: TRBV20-1
j_gene: TRBJ2-1
abundance: many
d_gene: TRBD2
CDR3aa: CSARPTSGRANEQFF
CDR3nt: TGCAGTGCTAGACCCACTAGCGGGAGGGCAAATGAGCAGTTCTTC

v_gene: TRBV20-1
j_gene: TRBJ2-3
abundance: many
d_gene: TRBD1
CDR3aa: CSARVAGTATDTQYF
CDR3nt: TGCAGTGCTAGGGTGGCAGGGACAGCCACAGATACGCAGTATTTT

v_gene: TRBV20-1
j_gene: TRBJ1-5
abundance: -
d_gene: -
CDR3aa: CSARAQGGGQPQHF
CDR3nt: TGCAGTGCTAGAGCACAGGGAGGTGGCCAGCCCCAGCATTTT